This passage covers 7 T cell receptor beta chains from one sample sequenced in a study of blood T cell repertoires in COVID-19. This table comes from immunoSEQ multiplex PCR, and its TCRdb copy is limited to in-frame clones, with some not included. Of 90,000 to 100,000 clones listed, roughly 90% are singletons. The sequenced material came from peripheral blood. The source of these receptors is a man between 45 and 60 years old with COVID-19, enrolled during active disease.

V gene TRBV19 combines with J gene TRBJ2-2; perhaps TRBD2 as D (5 bases). The CDR3 extends over 12 amino acids. CDR1 is LNHDA, CDR2 SQIVND, per germline (reference sequence). Deletions cut 5 bases from V and 7 bases from J, with 8 bases between. This CDR3 is CASSLTSGELFF. CDR3 DNA sequence: TGTGCCAGTAGTCTCACTAGCGGGGAGCTGTTTTTT.

The V gene is TRBV4-2, the J gene TRBJ2-7; 9 bases align to TRBD2. The trim removed 0 bases at V and 3 bases at J, leaving 3 bases unmatched. The germline V gene has CDR1 LGHNA and CDR2 YNFKEQ. The CDR3 has 15 residues. The CDR3 region has the DNA TGTGCCAGCAGCCAAGATCTAGCGGGGCACTACGAGCAGTACTTC. This translates into CASSQDLAGHYEQYF.

This chain connects TRBV5-1 to TRBJ1-1, with 7 bases fitting TRBD1. After removal of 0 bases from V and 3 bases from J, the junction contained 2 bases not matched to a gene. Germline V gives CDR1 SGHRS, CDR2 YFSETQ. The CDR3 sequence is 14 residues long. This chain's CDR3 is CASSLATGDTEAFF. CDR3 bases: TGCGCCAGCAGCTTGGCTACAGGGGACACTGAAGCTTTCTTT.

This clone was seen a handful of times. The rearrangement uses TRBV2 and TRBJ1-5; TRBD1 matches at 7 bases. The length of the CDR3 is 15 residues. The V and J ends lost 7 bases and 6 bases, in that order; junction bases with no gene match: 12. Looked up from germline, CDR1 is SNHLY and CDR2 is FYNNEI. The DNA for the CDR3 is TGTGCCAGCATGGAAGGGGGCACCTTTCGTCAGCCCCAGCATTTT. It yields the protein CASMEGGTFRQPQHF.

The CDR3 region has the DNA TGTGCCAGCAGTGAATCGGCACAGGGGATATCGGAGACCCAGTACTTC. This translates into CASSESAQGISETQYF. V and J are TRBV2 and TRBJ2-5, with 7 bases aligning to TRBD1. The CDR3 covers 16 residues. Germline CDR1 is SNHLY and CDR2 is FYNNEI. Trimming removed 2 bases from V and 5 bases from J; junction bases left unmatched: 11.

The V and J genes are TRBV5-1 and TRBJ2-3, with TRBD2 matching over 7 bases. The V gene end was trimmed by 10 bases and the J gene end by 2 bases; junction bases not matched to a gene: 10. The CDR3 extends over 14 amino acids. From germline, CDR1 is SGHRS and CDR2 YFSETQ. This CDR3 reads CAGRRGDDTDTQYF. CDR3 nucleotides: TGCGCCGGTCGTCGGGGGGATGACACAGATACGCAGTATTTT.

The V call is TRBV5-1, the J call TRBJ1-1; 8 bases line up with TRBD1. Germline V gives CDR1 SGHRS, CDR2 YFSETQ. The CDR3 runs to 15 residues. Trimming removed 4 bases from V and 4 bases from J; junction bases left unmatched: 9. CDR3 sequence: CASSPRQGMGTEAFF. In nucleotides, the CDR3 is TGCGCCAGCAGCCCAAGACAGGGGATGGGCACTGAAGCTTTCTTT.